Listed here are 6 T cell receptor beta chains from one sample, sequenced in a study of T cells in Graves' hyperthyroidism and ophthalmopathy. RNA transcripts gave rise to amplified TCR beta CDR3 regions. During a first-round RT-PCR of the TCR CDR3, the HTBI primer set was used. TCRdb independently ran MiXCR on the multiplex PCR reads; one entry per CDR3 protein. The top ten clones hold about 4% of a sample with fewer than 650,000 distinct CDR3 sequences, roughly 14% of them seen once. The sequencing sample was made of blood. These receptors were collected from a woman in her thirties or forties with Graves' ophthalmopathy.

In its sample, this clonotype was seen many times. The gene calls are TRBV20-1 and TRBJ2-5, with a possible D match to TRBD1 (5 bases). The CDR3 contains 15 residues. Germline V CDR1 and CDR2: DFQATT, SNEGSKA (reference sequence). The germline V and J ends were trimmed by 0 bases and 5 bases, with 16 bases remaining between them. The CDR3 spells CSARDPQGSLETQYF. DNA of the CDR3: TGCAGTGCTAGAGATCCCCAGGGAAGTTTGGAGACCCAGTACTTC.

This clonotype was picked up many times. The genes are TRBV6-2 or TRBV6-3 and TRBJ2-2, with D hard to call. The V gene lost 4 bases and the J gene lost 5 bases, with 17 bases spanning the gap. The CDR3 contains 16 residues. Germline CDR1 is MNHEY and CDR2 is SVGEGT. The CDR3, as DNA: TGTGCCAGCAGTTTGAACCCCCGAGTGGGAACCGGGGAGCTGTTTTTT. Amino acids: CASSLNPRVGTGELFF.

This clonotype was seen at least ten times. V and J are TRBV11-2 and TRBJ2-5; no definite D call. Trimming took off 2 bases at V and 4 bases at J, with 11 bases between the two ends. This CDR3 has 14 residues. Per germline, CDR1 SGHAT and CDR2 FQNNGV. Here the CDR3 DNA reads TGTGCCAGCAGCTTATGGGGTTATGGAGAGACCCAGTACTTC. It translates to CASSLWGYGETQYF.

This clonotype appeared many times. The chain employs TRBV6-2 or TRBV6-3 and TRBJ1-1; perhaps TRBD1 as D (6 bases). The CDR3 totals 16 residues. V shed 6 bases and J shed 2 bases, with 19 bases lying between them. The germline gives CDR1 MNHEY, CDR2 SVGEGT. The chain's CDR3 is CASRPGGRGINTEAFF. The CDR3 nucleotides are TGTGCCAGCAGGCCCGGTGGCAGGGGTATCAACACTGAAGCTTTCTTT.

This clonotype came up many times. This chain joins TRBV12-5 and TRBJ1-5, with D maybe TRBD1 (5 bases). The V and J ends lost 3 bases and 3 bases respectively, with 9 bases between them. The germline V gene encodes CDR1 LGHNT and CDR2 FRNRAP. This CDR3 spans 14 amino acids. Here the CDR3 reads CASGFGGNNQPQHF. The CDR3 region has the DNA TGTGCTAGTGGTTTCGGGGGGAACAATCAGCCCCAGCATTTT. Full variable domain (remainder filled in from reference TRBV12-5 and TRBJ1-5): DARVTQTPRHKVTEMGQEVTMRCQPILGHNTVFWYRQTMMQGLELLAYFRNRAPLDDSGMPKDRFSAEMPDATLATLKIQPSEPRDSAVYFCASGFGGNNQPQHFGDGTRLSIL.

The chain is built from TRBV30 and TRBJ2-5; 11 nucleotides agree with TRBD2. The ends lost 0 bases at V and 5 bases at J; junction bases unmatched: 8. The CDR3 is 16 amino acids. Germline CDR1 GTSNPN, CDR2 SVGIG (reference sequence). CDR3 DNA sequence: TGTGCCTGGAGTGTAGGCGGGACTAGCGGTGGGGAGACCCAGTACTTC. Encoded protein: CAWSVGGTSGGETQYF.